Listed here are 20 T cell receptor beta chains from one sample, sequenced in a study of early T cells in non-severe SARS-CoV-2 infection. From the 5' RACE reads, TCRdb called clonotypes with MiXCR, one entry per CDR3 protein. The sample has some 67,000 distinct CDR3 sequences; about 13% are singletons. The sample consisted of whole blood. Receptor source: an adult who was a healthcare worker with PCR-confirmed SARS-CoV-2 infection or an uninfected control (not recorded which).

This clonotype was seen many times. The CDR3 protein is CASSAKRVSRAFF. CDR3 bases: TGTGCCAGCAGCGCCAAAAGGGTCTCCAGGGCTTTCTTT. This chain uses TRBV5-4 with TRBJ1-1; D is ambiguous. Germline V gives CDR1 SGHNT, CDR2 YYREEE (reference sequence). The CDR3 has 13 amino acids. Trimming pared 4 bases from V and 11 bases from J, leaving 18 bases between.

This clonotype was counted ten times or more. V usage is TRBV7-8 and J usage is TRBJ1-6, with D uncertain. Trimming removed 4 bases from V and 6 bases from J, with 16 bases in between. Germline V CDR1 and CDR2: SGHVS, FQNEAQ. This CDR3 contains 16 residues. The CDR3: CASSSFEAFLNSPLHF. The CDR3 region has the DNA TGTGCCAGCAGCTCGTTTGAGGCTTTTCTTAATTCACCCCTCCACTTT.

V gene TRBV20-1 combines with J gene TRBJ2-4, with 9 positions matching TRBD1. The germline V gene encodes CDR1 DFQATT and CDR2 SNEGSKA (reference sequence). This CDR3 has 19 residues. The V and J ends lost 6 bases and 2 bases, in that order; junction bases with no gene match: 20. The CDR3 DNA reads as TGCAGTGCGATGAGGGCCGGGACAGGGCGTTTAAGTTCCAAAAACATTCAGTACTTC. It codes for CSAMRAGTGRLSSKNIQYF.

This clonotype was counted a few times. The V call is TRBV4-1, the J call TRBJ2-5; 9 bases agree with TRBD2. J lost 3 bases, V lost 1 base, and 6 bases had no gene match. There are 16 residues in the CDR3. The germline CDR1 and CDR2 sequences are MGHRA and YSYEKL. The CDR3 coding sequence is TGCGCCAGCAGCCAAGGTTTAGGCGGGGGGGAAGAGACCCAGTACTTC. Translation gives CASSQGLGGGEETQYF.

This rearrangement joins TRBV5-6 to TRBJ2-7; D is unresolved. Germline V gene data show CDR1 as SGHDT and CDR2 as YYEEEE. V was pared by 3 bases and J by 2 bases, with 12 bases between. The CDR3 length is 14 residues. The CDR3 coding sequence is TGTGCCAGCAGCTCGTGGACGGATACCTACGAGCAGTACTTC. Translation: CASSSWTDTYEQYF. The whole variable domain, remainder taken from reference TRBV5-6 and TRBJ2-7, is DAGVTQSPTHLIKTRGQQVTLRCSPKSGHDTVSWYQQALGQGPQFIFQYYEEEERQRGNFPDRFSGHQFPNYSSELNVNALLLGDSALYLCASSSWTDTYEQYFGPGTRLTVT.

This clonotype was found many times. This rearrangement joins TRBV6-6 to TRBJ2-3; 7 nucleotides match TRBD2. This CDR3 spans 15 amino acids. J was trimmed by 3 bases and V by 2 bases; bases with no gene match: 5. CDR1 and CDR2 (germline): MNHNY, SVGAGI (reference sequence). CDR3 protein: CASSYLGGGTDTQYF. The CDR3 DNA is TGTGCCAGCAGTTACCTGGGGGGGGGTACAGATACGCAGTATTTT.

This clonotype has a count of ten or more. The CDR3 coding sequence is TGCAGTGCTAGGCGACTTACAGGGAGTGCTGAGCAGTTCTTC. Its protein product is CSARRLTGSAEQFF. The V and J genes are TRBV20-1 and TRBJ2-1, with D maybe TRBD1 (6 bases). Trimming stripped 3 bases from V and 9 bases from J, with 18 bases between. In germline, CDR1 is DFQATT, CDR2 SNEGSKA (reference sequence). This CDR3 is 14 amino acids long.

This clonotype has just a few counts. The genes are TRBV4-1 and TRBJ1-4; 11 nucleotides line up with TRBD1. V lost 4 bases, J lost 7 bases, and 2 bases stayed unmatched. CDR3 size: 14 residues. Germline V gives CDR1 MGHRA, CDR2 YSYEKL. CDR3 region: CASSLGQGAEKLFF. CDR3 coding DNA: TGCGCCAGCAGCCTCGGACAGGGGGCTGAAAAACTGTTTTTT.

The V gene is TRBV5-1, the J gene TRBJ1-2, with D possibly TRBD1 on 6 matching bases. With 4 bases removed from V and 4 bases from J, the gap between germline ends came to 11 bases. CDR3 size: 13 residues. The germline CDR1 and CDR2 sequences are SGHRS and YFSETQ. CDR3: CASSSGQSYGYTF. The CDR3 DNA reads TGCGCCAGCAGCAGTGGACAGAGCTATGGCTACACCTTC.

This clonotype was found many times. As DNA, the CDR3 is TGTGCCAGCAGCCTCCGGACGGCGAATTCACCCCTCCACTTT. This codes for CASSLRTANSPLHF. V is TRBV13 and J is TRBJ1-6, with D unclear. Germline V CDR1 and CDR2: PRHDT, FYEKMQ (reference sequence). Trimming pared 5 bases from V and 7 bases from J, leaving 12 bases between. The CDR3 spans 14 residues.

V and J are TRBV4-3 and TRBJ1-1; a weak D match, TRBD1 (5 bases). V lost 1 base to trimming and J lost 4 bases, with 13 bases between them. This CDR3 has 15 residues. In germline, CDR1 is LGHNA, CDR2 YSLEER. DNA of the CDR3: TGCGCCAGCAGCCAAGGAGCAGGGAGAGGCACTGAAGCTTTCTTT. The encoded protein is CASSQGAGRGTEAFF.

This chain joins TRBV12-3 or TRBV12-4 and TRBJ2-1, with D possibly matching TRBD2 (6 bases). The CDR3 consists of 14 residues. V was shortened by 8 bases and J by 2 bases, with 13 bases between the two germline ends. DNA for the CDR3: TGTGCCAGCCTCCCGGGCGGGGCCTACAATGAGCAGTTCTTC. As protein: CASLPGGAYNEQFF.

The genes are TRBV10-3 and TRBJ2-2; D is uncertain. V was shortened by 7 bases and J by 4 bases, with 13 bases between the two germline ends. This CDR3 spans 14 amino acids. Germline V gene sequence: CDR1 ENHRY, CDR2 SYGVKD. The CDR3 protein is CAITDSATTGELFF. The CDR3 DNA reads as TGTGCCATCACCGATTCCGCTACCACCGGGGAGCTGTTTTTT.

V and J are TRBV2 and TRBJ2-7; D gene ambiguous. With 6 bases removed from V and 2 bases from J, the gap between germline ends came to 14 bases. CDR3 length equals 14 residues. From germline, CDR1 is SNHLY and CDR2 FYNNEI. In nucleotides, the CDR3 is TGTGCCAGCAGGAGAGACAATCTGGCCTACGAGCAGTACTTC. Amino acid sequence: CASRRDNLAYEQYF.

This sequence joins TRBV20-1 and TRBJ2-3; the match to TRBD2 covers 10 bases. V was clipped by 7 bases and J by 4 bases; unmatched bases: 5. Germline V gives CDR1 DFQATT, CDR2 SNEGSKA (reference sequence). The CDR3 has 13 residues. In nucleotides, the CDR3 is TGCAGTGGATCTAGCGGGGGCTCAGATACGCAGTATTTT. Protein: CSGSSGGSDTQYF.

In this sample, this clonotype turned up many times. This chain connects TRBV10-3 to TRBJ1-2; 7 bases line up with TRBD1. The length of the CDR3 is 15 residues. Per the germline V gene, CDR1 is ENHRY and CDR2 is SYGVKD. V was clipped by 7 bases and J by 1 base; unmatched bases: 9. The CDR3 loop reads CAITFGQEINYGYTF. In DNA form, the CDR3 reads TGTGCCATCACTTTCGGACAGGAAATTAACTATGGCTACACCTTC.

This clonotype has a count of ten or more. The rearrangement joins TRBV28 to TRBJ2-1; TRBD2 matches 7 bases. V shed 10 bases and J 2 bases; nucleotides not matched to a gene: 11. Germline V lookup: CDR1 MDHEN, CDR2 SYDVKM. The CDR3 covers 15 residues. The DNA for the CDR3 is TGTGCCACGGAGGGACGGGAGGCAACCTACAATGAGCAGTTCTTC. This codes for CATEGREATYNEQFF.

This clonotype was found a few times. The rearrangement uses TRBV20-1 and TRBJ2-1, with TRBD2 identical over 8 bases. V lost 4 bases to trimming and J lost 5 bases; unmatched junction nucleotides: 4. CDR1 and CDR2 (germline): DFQATT, SNEGSKA (reference sequence). This CDR3 is built from 13 residues. CDR3 amino acids: CSAIAGNHNEQFF. The DNA of the CDR3 is TGCAGTGCTATAGCGGGAAATCACAATGAGCAGTTCTTC.

V usage is TRBV20-1 and J usage is TRBJ2-5; D is possibly TRBD2 (5 bases). Germline CDR1 and CDR2: DFQATT and SNEGSKA (reference sequence). This CDR3 is built from 12 residues. Trimming left V 1 base short and J 7 bases short, with 10 bases between. DNA for the CDR3: TGCAGTGCTAGAGTAGCGCCAGGGACCCAGTACTTC. Translated: CSARVAPGTQYF.

This clonotype has a count of ten or more. The chain recombines TRBV11-3 with TRBJ2-1, with TRBD2 matching over 8 bases. This CDR3 contains 15 residues. The V segment lost 1 base and the J segment 9 bases; nucleotides outside the gene matches: 8. Germline V gene sequence: CDR1 SGHNT, CDR2 YENEEA. The CDR3 nucleotides are TGTGCCAGCAGCTTAGTTCGGGAGGGATACTTTGAGCAGTTCTTC. This encodes CASSLVREGYFEQFF.